This T cell receptor beta chain was identified during a study of T cells in localized non-small cell lung cancer (dated by TCRdb to 2020 to 2022). Regarding the complete study: Comparing tumors with uninvolved tumor-adjacent lungs, the study looked at the T cell repertoires of 236 patients with early-stage NSCLC. All 240 or so NSCLC patients in the cohort were treatment-naive and had localized lung tumors that were resected. NSCLC patients had a mean age of roughly 66 years, and fewer than 150 were male and about a hundred female.

As to this clone: The clone's antigen remains unknown. No clone much larger than this one lies a single base away; base qualities are absent.

According to the germline V gene (reference sequence), CDR1 reads LNHNV and CDR2 reads YYDKDF. Reading from cysteine to phenylalanine, the CDR3 counts 13 amino acids. Only CDR3 DNA is held: 39 bases, read in frame from base 1. Trimming removed 0 bases from V and 8 bases from J; the gene matches leave 3 bases unexplained. The immunoSEQ Assay was used to sequence TCR beta CDR3 regions from DNA. The authors' analysis ran thus. To compute T cell density, TCR beta template counts were normalized to usable DNA, which was estimated by amplifying housekeeping genes. Richness was estimated with the preseqR package, extrapolating to 400,000 templates for PBMC samples and 120,000 templates for tissue samples. Clonality was calculated as one minus Pielou's evenness. Tissue-enriched TCRs were identified by differential abundance testing using productive amino-acid clonotypes, minimum total count 5 and alpha 0.1. Repertoire overlap between compartments was quantified with the Jaccard Index and Morisita Overlap Index. GLIPH grouped TCR beta CDR3s together with public tetramer-defined viral CDR3s, and a viral motif had to include at least three viral sequences and show V-gene enrichment. TCRdb re-hosts the immuneACCESS table, in-frame sequences only. Its copies lack some clones; in the studies checked, an unresolved V gene accounts for under half of them, and the cause for the rest is not known. D and trimming come from the DNA, and the V and J calls and clone size come from that table. Present in this sample are tens of thousands of clones, approximately 90% of which were seen just once. The ten largest clones capture roughly 19% of the sample.

Points the paper makes about the study in general: Of the top 100 tumor clones, a median of approximately 60 were detected in paired uninvolved adjacent lung; under 35 were also among that lung's top 100. Higher blood T cell density associated with longer overall survival, while higher adjacent-lung clonality associated with shorter survival. Because multi-region sequencing of the tumors was not done, intratumor heterogeneity could not be ruled out. Uninvolved tumor-adjacent lung showed the highest T cell clonality, higher than tumor, which suggests more focused antigenic responses in the uninvolved tumor-adjacent lung. Because the study design was exploratory, TCR variables were selected using unadjusted p-values without false-discovery rate correction.

At diagnosis, tumor, uninvolved tumor-adjacent lung and peripheral blood were collected and then preserved as a mix of FFPE and fresh-frozen material. For TCR repertoire profiling, blood samples were analyzed as peripheral blood mononuclear cells. The receptor chain draws on TRBV15 and TRBJ1-2; the central 7 bases match TRBD1. Sequenced here: peripheral blood, sampled before any cancer treatment. This sequence originates from a woman aged 40-75 years with stage I squamous cell lung carcinoma. The CDR3 here reads CATSREGGGGYTF. The nucleotide sequence reads as follows: TGTGCCACCAGCAGAGAAGGGGGCGGGGGCTACACCTTC. The reference TRBV15 and TRBJ1-2 proteins fill in what lies around the CDR3, so the full variable domain reads DAMVIQNPRYQVTQFGKPVTLSCSQTLNHNVMYWYQQKSSQAPKLLFHYYDKDFNNEADTPDNFQSRRPNTSFCFLDIRSPGLGDTAMYLCATSREGGGGYTFGSGTRLTVV.